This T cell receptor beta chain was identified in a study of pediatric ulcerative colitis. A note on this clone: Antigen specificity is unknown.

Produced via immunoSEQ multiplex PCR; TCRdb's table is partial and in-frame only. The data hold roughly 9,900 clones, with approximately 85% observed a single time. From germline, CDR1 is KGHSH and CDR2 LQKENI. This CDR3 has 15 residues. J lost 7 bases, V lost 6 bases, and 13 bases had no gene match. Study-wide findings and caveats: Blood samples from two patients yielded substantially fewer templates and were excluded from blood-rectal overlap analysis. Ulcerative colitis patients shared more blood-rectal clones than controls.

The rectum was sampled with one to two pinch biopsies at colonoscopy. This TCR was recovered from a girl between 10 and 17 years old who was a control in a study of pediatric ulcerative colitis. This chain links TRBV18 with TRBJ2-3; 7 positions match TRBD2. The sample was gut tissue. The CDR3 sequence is CASSPMAGESNTQYF. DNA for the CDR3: TGTGCCAGCTCCCCTATGGCGGGAGAGTCGAATACGCAGTATTTT.